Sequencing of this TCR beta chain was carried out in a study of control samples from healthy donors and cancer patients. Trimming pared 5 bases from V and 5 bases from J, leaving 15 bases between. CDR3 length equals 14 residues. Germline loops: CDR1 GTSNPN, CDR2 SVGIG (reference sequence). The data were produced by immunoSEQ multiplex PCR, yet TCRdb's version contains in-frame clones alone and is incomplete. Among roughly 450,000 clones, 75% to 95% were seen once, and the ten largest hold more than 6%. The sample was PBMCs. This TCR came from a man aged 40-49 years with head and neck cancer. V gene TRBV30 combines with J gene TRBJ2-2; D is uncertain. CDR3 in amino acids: CAWLRQVHTGELFF. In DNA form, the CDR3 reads TGTGCCTGGTTGCGTCAGGTTCATACCGGGGAGCTGTTTTTT.